This is a list of T cell receptor beta chains from one sample in a study of blood T cells in healthy people across ages. TCRdb redid the calling of the 5' RACE reads with MiXCR, one entry per CDR3 protein. The sample holds hundreds of thousands of distinct CDR3 sequences; roughly 44% are singletons and the top ten take 15% to 25%. Sequencing was carried out using blood. The source of these receptors is a man between 60 and 75 years old in good health. Each CDR3 is given with its conserved first and last residue. The D gene is left open where the match is weak. The listing skips clone size in some rows; elsewhere it reads once, few, many or a size class.

D: TRBD1
J: TRBJ1-1
V: TRBV2
length: 15
size: NA
DNA: TGTGCCAGCAGTCTCCGACAGGGTGGTGGGACTGAAGCTTTCTTT
CDR3: CASSLRQGGGTEAFF

D: NA
J: TRBJ2-7
V: TRBV30
length: 12
size: NA
DNA: TGTGCCTGGGACACAGGACTACACGAGCAGTACTTC
CDR3: CAWDTGLHEQYF

D: NA
J: TRBJ2-3
V: TRBV27
length: 16
size: NA
DNA: TGTGCCAGCAGTTCCCCCCACGGCGGGGTTCTAGATACGCAGTATTTT
CDR3: CASSSPHGGVLDTQYF

D: NA
J: TRBJ1-4
V: TRBV20-1
length: 17
size: NA
DNA: TGCAGTGCTAGAGATTACGACAAGGCTGGAACTAATGAAAAACTGTTTTTT
CDR3: CSARDYDKAGTNEKLFF

D: NA
J: TRBJ2-7
V: TRBV4-3
length: 14
size: few
DNA: TGCGCCAGCAGCCAAGCAGAGGGGGTCTACGAGCAGTACTTC
CDR3: CASSQAEGVYEQYF

D: TRBD1
J: TRBJ2-4
V: TRBV7-9
length: 15
size: few
DNA: TGTGCCAGCAGCTTCCGGACAGGGCAGGTGGACATTCAGTACTTC
CDR3: CASSFRTGQVDIQYF

D: NA
J: TRBJ2-5
V: TRBV20-1
length: 12
size: NA
DNA: TGCAGTGCTAGAGATCACCTAGAGACCCAGTACTTC
CDR3: CSARDHLETQYF

D: NA
J: TRBJ1-4
V: TRBV4-3
length: 17
size: few
DNA: TGCGCCAGCAGCCCCGGGACCGGATATTCAACTAATGAAAAACTGTTTTTT
CDR3: CASSPGTGYSTNEKLFF

D: NA
J: TRBJ1-4
V: TRBV21-1
length: 14
size: once
DNA: TGTGCCAGCAAAAACAACGCAACTAATGAAAAACTGTTTTTT
CDR3: CASKNNATNEKLFF

D: TRBD1
J: TRBJ1-5
V: TRBV6-2/TRBV6-3
length: 21
size: once
DNA: TGTGCCAGCAATTACTCGAGGACAGGGGTTTCTGGATCTCCCTTTAATCAGCCCCAGCATTTT
CDR3: CASNYSRTGVSGSPFNQPQHF

D: NA
J: TRBJ2-1
V: TRBV27
length: 16
size: few
DNA: TGTGCCAGCAGTTTATCGGGGGGCTACTCCTACAATGAGCAGTTCTTC
CDR3: CASSLSGGYSYNEQFF

D: NA
J: TRBJ2-7
V: TRBV7-2
length: 12
size: many
DNA: TGTGCCAGCAGCTTATTACCCTACGAGCAGTACTTC
CDR3: CASSLLPYEQYF

D: TRBD2
J: TRBJ2-7
V: TRBV20-1
length: 17
size: NA
DNA: TGCAGTGCTAGAGATCTCAAGAGCGGGGGGGTCTCCTACGAGCAGTACTTC
CDR3: CSARDLKSGGVSYEQYF

D: TRBD2
J: TRBJ2-7
V: TRBV11-2
length: 22
size: NA
DNA: TGTGCCAGCAGCTCTGTCTCTCTCTGGTTAGCGGGGGGGCCGCGTATGCACTACGAGCAGTACTTC
CDR3: CASSSVSLWLAGGPRMHYEQYF

D: NA
J: TRBJ2-6
V: TRBV29-1
length: 13
size: many
DNA: TGCAGCTCACGGGAGTCTGGGGCCAACGTCCTGACTTTC
CDR3: CSSRESGANVLTF

D: NA
J: TRBJ1-2
V: TRBV6-6
length: 12
size: few
DNA: TGTGCCACCCAGGGGACTAACTATGGCTACACCTTC
CDR3: CATQGTNYGYTF

D: NA
J: TRBJ2-5
V: TRBV29-1
length: 13
size: many
DNA: TGCAGCGCCGGGACCCAAGTGGGGGAGACCCAGTACTTC
CDR3: CSAGTQVGETQYF

D: TRBD1
J: TRBJ2-1
V: TRBV6-5
length: 16
size: NA
DNA: TGTGCCAGCAGTAAACTCCCGGGACAGGGTCCCGACGAGCAGTTCTTC
CDR3: CASSKLPGQGPDEQFF

D: NA
J: TRBJ2-1
V: TRBV4-1
length: 16
size: few
DNA: TGCGCCAGCAGCCAAGATACGAGCGGCTCCTACAATGAGCAGTTCTTC
CDR3: CASSQDTSGSYNEQFF

D: NA
J: TRBJ1-1
V: TRBV28
length: 14
size: NA
DNA: TGTGCCAGCAGCCCGAGAGACATGAACACTGAAGCTTTCTTT
CDR3: CASSPRDMNTEAFF

D: NA
J: TRBJ2-7
V: TRBV11-1
length: 11
size: NA
DNA: TGTGCCAGCAGCGGCGACATGGGGCAGTACTTC
CDR3: CASSGDMGQYF

D: NA
J: TRBJ2-2
V: TRBV6-5
length: 15
size: NA
DNA: TGTGCCAGCAGTATAGTCCCCTCGAACACCGGGGAGCTGTTTTTT
CDR3: CASSIVPSNTGELFF

D: TRBD2
J: TRBJ2-1
V: TRBV20-1
length: 13
size: few
DNA: TGCACCACTAAGGGGAGACTAGCGGGCGAGCAGTTCTTC
CDR3: CTTKGRLAGEQFF

D: TRBD2
J: TRBJ2-5
V: TRBV20-1
length: 19
size: NA
DNA: TGCAGTGTAACTGGGATGGAGCTAGCGGGCGATACTTACCAAGAGACCCAGTACTTC
CDR3: CSVTGMELAGDTYQETQYF

D: TRBD1
J: TRBJ1-6
V: TRBV27
length: 14
size: many
DNA: TGTGCCAGCAGCCTCGGGACAGATAATTCACCCCTCCACTTT
CDR3: CASSLGTDNSPLHF

D: NA
J: TRBJ2-5
V: TRBV2
length: 15
size: NA
DNA: TGTGCCAGCAGCGGCGGGTTCGGGAATAAAGAGACCCAGTACTTC
CDR3: CASSGGFGNKETQYF

D: TRBD1
J: TRBJ2-5
V: TRBV7-2
length: 16
size: few
DNA: TGTGCCAGCAGGAATCCGACGGGACAGGGGAAAGAGACCCAGTACTTC
CDR3: CASRNPTGQGKETQYF

D: TRBD1
J: TRBJ1-2
V: TRBV9
length: 14
size: NA
DNA: TGTGCCAGCAGCACAGGGGTTACTAACTATGGCTACACCTTC
CDR3: CASSTGVTNYGYTF

D: NA
J: TRBJ2-3
V: TRBV20-1
length: 14
size: NA
DNA: TGCAGTGCTAGAGAGGGTGGATACACAGATACGCAGTATTTT
CDR3: CSAREGGYTDTQYF

D: NA
J: TRBJ1-1
V: TRBV11-2
length: 15
size: NA
DNA: TGTGCCAGCAGCTTTGGGGCGGCGACGAACACTGAAGCTTTCTTT
CDR3: CASSFGAATNTEAFF

D: NA
J: TRBJ2-5
V: TRBV7-9
length: 15
size: few
DNA: TGTGCCAGCAGCTTAGGGGGTACTCCCCAAGAGACCCAGTACTTC
CDR3: CASSLGGTPQETQYF

D: NA
J: TRBJ2-5
V: TRBV20-1
length: 17
size: NA
DNA: TGCAGTGCTCGAAAAAGTTGGCGGGGCAGGTACCAAGAGACCCAGTACTTC
CDR3: CSARKSWRGRYQETQYF

D: NA
J: TRBJ2-2
V: TRBV12-3/TRBV12-4
length: 13
size: NA
DNA: TGTGCCAGCACTAGGTCGGGGACCGGGGAGCTGTTTTTT
CDR3: CASTRSGTGELFF

D: TRBD1
J: TRBJ2-2
V: TRBV7-2
length: 16
size: NA
DNA: TGTGCCAGCAGCCTCCGAGGACAGGGGTTGTCCGGGGAGCTGTTTTTT
CDR3: CASSLRGQGLSGELFF

D: NA
J: TRBJ1-5
V: TRBV4-3
length: 18
size: few
DNA: TGCGCCAGCAGCCCTACAATACTCCGGTGGGATAGCAATCAGCCCCAGCATTTT
CDR3: CASSPTILRWDSNQPQHF